The TCR beta chain under discussion was sequenced for a study of blood T cell repertoires in COVID-19. Produced via immunoSEQ multiplex PCR; TCRdb's table is partial and in-frame only. The sample yields 170,000 or so clones, about four fifths seen once. With 5 bases clipped from V and 8 bases from J, the junction kept 9 bases outside the gene matches. The CDR3 contains 15 residues. Germline V CDR1 and CDR2: SEHNR, FQNEAQ (reference sequence). In Seattle, patients joined the study during active infection and were tracked longitudinally. The V gene is TRBV7-9, the J gene TRBJ1-6, with TRBD1 matching 7 bases. This TCR was recovered from a woman in her 70s with COVID-19, enrolled during active disease. The specimen sequenced was peripheral blood. The CDR3 sequence is CASSPGQPGDSPLHF. The CDR3 DNA reads TGTGCCAGCAGCCCGGGACAGCCTGGGGATTCACCCCTCCACTTT.